This TCR beta chain was sequenced for a study of OX40 agonist ivuxolimab in advanced cancers. Sequenced by immunoSEQ multiplex PCR; TCRdb stores in-frame clones only, minus some. Among over 60,000 clones listed, 85% to 90% were seen once. For this clone: What it binds is unknown.

The CDR3 sequence is 15 residues long. Trimming pared 1 base from V and 5 bases from J, leaving 14 bases between. Germline CDR1 and CDR2: KGHSH and LQKENI. Findings of the study overall: Also present in some nonresponders was a low level of normalized T-cell clonal expansion.

The sequence was collected from an adult with an advanced solid tumor such as melanoma, head and neck, liver or kidney cancer. The V and J genes are TRBV18 and TRBJ1-2, with a possible D match to TRBD1 (6 bases). This specimen was CD4+ or CD8+ T cells sorted from blood, taken in a trial of the OX40 agonist ivuxolimab. CDR3 in amino acids: CASSPRTESGYGYTF. CDR3 nucleotide sequence: TGTGCCAGCTCACCACGGACAGAGAGCGGGTATGGCTACACCTTC.